The clone carrying this T cell receptor (beta chain) appeared many times. The record originates from a study of T-cell reconstitution after alpha-beta-depleted transplantation in children. Germline values: CDR1 ENHRY, CDR2 SYGVKD. V gave up 0 bases and J gave up 3 bases, with 9 bases separating them. This CDR3 has 14 residues. Library preparation (for TCRbeta) was performed with unique molecular identifiers. TCRdb reanalysed the PCR reads using MiXCR and keeps one entry per CDR3 protein. Among about 640,000 distinct CDR3 sequences listed, 16% were seen once. The TCR comes from a human donor who donated a stem cell graft to a child with acute myeloid leukemia. The V call is TRBV10-3, the J call TRBJ2-7; D gene uncertain. The sequences come from PBMCs from the stem cell graft donor, collected from the stem cell graft. The CDR3 spells CAISESAGNYEQYF. For the CDR3, the DNA is TGTGCCATCAGTGAGTCGGCTGGAAACTACGAGCAGTACTTC.